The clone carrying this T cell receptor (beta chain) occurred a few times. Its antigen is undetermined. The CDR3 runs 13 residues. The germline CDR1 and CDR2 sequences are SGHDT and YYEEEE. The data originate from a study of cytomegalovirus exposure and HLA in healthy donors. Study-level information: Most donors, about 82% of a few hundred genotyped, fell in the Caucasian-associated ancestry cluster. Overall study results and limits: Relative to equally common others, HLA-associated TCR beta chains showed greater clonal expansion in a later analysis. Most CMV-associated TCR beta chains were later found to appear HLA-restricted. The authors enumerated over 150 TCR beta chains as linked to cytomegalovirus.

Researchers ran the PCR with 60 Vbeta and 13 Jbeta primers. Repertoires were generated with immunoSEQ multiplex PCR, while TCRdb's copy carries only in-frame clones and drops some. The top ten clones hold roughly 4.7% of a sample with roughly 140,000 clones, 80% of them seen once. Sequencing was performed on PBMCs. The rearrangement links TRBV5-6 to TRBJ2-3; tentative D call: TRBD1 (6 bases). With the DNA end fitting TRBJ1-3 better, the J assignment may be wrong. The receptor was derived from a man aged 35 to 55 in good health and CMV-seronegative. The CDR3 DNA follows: TGTGCCAGCAGCCTCAGGTCTGGCAGGGGCATATATTTT. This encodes CASSLRSGRGIYF.